The present T cell receptor beta chain was sequenced within a study of blood T cell repertoires in COVID-19. Trimming took 5 bases from V and 2 from J; bases not matched to a gene: 5. This CDR3 has 15 residues. The germline gives CDR1 ENHRY, CDR2 SYGVKD. Donors of Cohort 3 who recovered were those that had two negative PCRs, clearance, or symptom resolution. The assay was immunoSEQ multiplex PCR, and TCRdb's table has in-frame clones only and misses some. The table lists roughly 250,000 clones, 85% to 90% of them singletons. Sequenced sample: PBMCs or T cells enriched from blood (not recorded which). This TCR was sampled from a woman in her forties or fifties who had recovered from COVID-19. The chain carries TRBV10-3 and TRBJ2-5, with 10 bases fitting TRBD2. CDR3 nucleotide sequence: TGTGCCATCAGTCGGACTAGCGGAGAACAAGAGACCCAGTACTTC. This gives the protein CAISRTSGEQETQYF.